Following are 24 T cell receptor beta chains from one sample sequenced in a study of cytomegalovirus exposure and HLA in healthy donors. PCR used 60 Vbeta primers and 13 Jbeta primers. Repertoires were generated with immunoSEQ multiplex PCR, while TCRdb's copy carries only in-frame clones and drops some. With tens of thousands of clones in the sample, the ten largest clones hold 2.5% to 3%. The material sequenced was PBMCs. The receptor set was obtained from a man aged 35 to 55 in good health and CMV-seronegative.

The V gene is TRBV7-3, the J gene TRBJ2-2; 11 bases map to TRBD1. Germline V gene lookup returns CDR1 SGHTA and CDR2 FQGTGA. The CDR3 consists of 15 residues. Trimming at V came to 7 bases and at J to 4 bases, leaving 5 bases not matched to a gene. For the CDR3, the DNA is TGTGCCAGCAAGTTAGGACAGGGGGCCACCGGGGAGCTGTTTTTT. Protein sequence: CASKLGQGATGELFF.

V is TRBV19 and J is TRBJ1-1; possible D gene TRBD1, 6 bases. There are 13 residues in the CDR3. The germline CDR1 and CDR2 sequences are LNHDA and SQIVND (reference sequence). Deletions cut 4 bases from V and 8 bases from J, with 14 bases between. The DNA of the CDR3 is TGTGCCAGTAGTACGAAGCTGGACAGAGAAGCTTTCTTT. This gives the protein CASSTKLDREAFF.

The chain links TRBV27 to TRBJ2-2, with 8 bases fitting TRBD1. The J segment lost 0 bases and the V segment lost 6 bases, leaving 3 bases of the junction unmatched. The CDR3 runs to 15 residues. In germline, CDR1 is MNHEY, CDR2 SMNVEV (reference sequence). CDR3 nucleotide sequence: TGTGCCAGCAGAACGGACAGGGCGAACACCGGGGAGCTGTTTTTT. The encoded protein is CASRTDRANTGELFF.

Turning to this clone: The same CDR3 also results from other DNA sequences found in this sample. This chain links TRBV6-5 with TRBJ1-1; 7 nucleotides line up with TRBD1. The CDR3 has 15 residues. Germline CDR1 and CDR2: MNHEY and SVGAGI. Unmatched junction bases numbered 5, after V lost 0 bases and J lost 4 bases. CDR3 nucleotides: TGTGCCAGCAGTTACTCCCGACAGGGCGGCACTGAAGCTTTCTTT. Encoded protein: CASSYSRQGGTEAFF.

This chain links TRBV5-1 with TRBJ1-2; D remains ambiguous. The CDR3 extends over 14 amino acids. Germline V gives CDR1 SGHRS, CDR2 YFSETQ. The germline V and J ends were trimmed by 3 bases and 4 bases, with 13 bases remaining between them. This CDR3 is CASSSTRGIYGYTF. The DNA of the CDR3 is TGCGCCAGCAGCTCGACGAGAGGGATCTATGGCTACACCTTC.

The rearrangement links TRBV4-1 to TRBJ1-3; D is perhaps TRBD1 (5 bases). This CDR3 comprises 21 residues. V lost 1 base and J 1 base, leaving 26 bases between the germline ends. CDR1 and CDR2 from the germline V gene are MGHRA and YSYEKL. The CDR3 spells CASSQVFLGITGGESGNTIYF. The CDR3 DNA sequence: TGCGCCAGCAGCCAAGTTTTTCTAGGAATTACGGGGGGTGAGTCTGGAAACACCATATATTTT.

This sequence joins TRBV15 and TRBJ1-5, with 9 bases identical to TRBD1. The CDR3 runs to 18 residues. CDR1 is LNHNV, CDR2 YYDKDF, per germline (reference sequence). Trimming took 6 bases from V and 4 from J; bases not matched to a gene: 16. CDR3 sequence reads: CATSRDIQGARGNQPQHF. In nucleotides, the CDR3 is TGTGCCACCAGTAGGGACATACAGGGGGCGCGGGGGAATCAGCCCCAGCATTTT.

The V call is TRBV6-1, the J call TRBJ1-5, with TRBD1 matching over 9 bases. The ends lost 5 bases at V and 5 bases at J; junction bases unmatched: 7. The CDR3 is made up of 15 amino acids. Germline V lookup: CDR1 MNHNS, CDR2 SASEGT. The CDR3 protein is CASSSQGAGDQPQHF. The DNA of the CDR3 is TGTGCCAGCAGTTCACAGGGGGCAGGTGATCAGCCCCAGCATTTT.

The chain joins TRBV6-1 to TRBJ1-2; D gene ambiguous. The CDR3 consists of 13 residues. The germline V and J ends were trimmed by 5 bases and 3 bases, with 10 bases remaining between them. Germline lookup yields CDR1 MNHNS and CDR2 SASEGT. In nucleotides, the CDR3 is TGTGCCAGCAGTTTAGCAGACGACTATGGCTACACCTTC. Translated, it gives CASSLADDYGYTF.

The chain carries TRBV19 and TRBJ1-4; 7 bases match TRBD1. CDR1 and CDR2 from the germline V gene are LNHDA and SQIVND (reference sequence). The CDR3 spans 15 residues. V shed 4 bases, J shed 4 bases, and the junction held 6 bases outside the gene matches. CDR3 in amino acids: CASSTDRAVNEKLFF. The CDR3 region has the DNA TGTGCCAGTAGTACCGACAGGGCCGTTAATGAAAAACTGTTTTTT.

Here the CDR3 DNA reads TGTGCCTTCACGCAGGGGGCGAGTTCACCCCTCCACTTT. Its translation is CAFTQGASSPLHF. The V gene is TRBV30, the J gene TRBJ1-6, with 8 bases aligning to TRBD1. From germline, CDR1 is GTSNPN and CDR2 SVGIG (reference sequence). The V gene end was trimmed by 7 bases and the J gene end by 9 bases; junction bases not matched to a gene: 8. CDR3 length: 13 amino acids.

The chain combines TRBV29-1 with TRBJ1-1; unclear D gene. V lost 0 bases, J lost 1 base, and 6 bases lay in between. CDR1 is SQVTM, CDR2 ANQGSEA, per germline. The CDR3 runs to 13 residues. Written as DNA, the CDR3 is TGCAGCGTTGAAGAGGCCAAGAACACTGAAGCTTTCTTT. Protein: CSVEEAKNTEAFF.

V is TRBV6-5 and J is TRBJ2-7, with TRBD2 as a possible D gene (6 bases). From germline, CDR1 is MNHEY and CDR2 SVGAGI. V gave up 6 bases and J gave up 0 bases, with 15 bases separating them. CDR3 length: 15 residues. Here the CDR3 DNA reads TGTGCCAGCAGCTCCCCAGGGAGGAGCTCCTACGAGCAGTACTTC. Its protein is CASSSPGRSSYEQYF.

The rearrangement joins TRBV7-3 to TRBJ2-3; D is undetermined. CDR3 length: 13 amino acids. V lost 5 bases and J lost 1, with 7 bases in between. CDR1 and CDR2 (germline): SGHTA, FQGTGA. CDR3: CASSPRGTDTQYF. CDR3 DNA: TGTGCCAGCAGCCCGAGAGGCACAGATACGCAGTATTTT. Full variable domain (outside the CDR3, taken from reference TRBV7-3 and TRBJ2-3): GAGVSQTPSNKVTEKGKYVELRCDPISGHTALYWYRQSLGQGPEFLIYFQGTGAADDSGLPNDRFFAVRPEGSVSTLKIQRTERGDSAVYLCASSPRGTDTQYFGPGTRLTVL.

The genes are TRBV7-9 and TRBJ1-3, with 8 bases aligning to TRBD1. The length of the CDR3 is 15 residues. Germline V CDR1 and CDR2: SEHNR, FQNEAQ (reference sequence). V lost 5 bases and J lost 1; bases outside the gene matches: 4. The CDR3 sequence: CASSPRTGSGNTIYF. CDR3 coding DNA: TGTGCCAGCAGCCCCCGGACAGGGTCTGGAAACACCATATATTTT. Supplemented by reference TRBV7-9 and TRBJ1-3, the full variable domain reads DTGVSQNPRHKITKRGQNVTFRCDPISEHNRLYWYRQTLGQGPEFLTYFQNEAQLEKSRLLSDRFSAERPKGSFSTLEIQRTEQGDSAMYLCASSPRTGSGNTIYFGEGSWLTVV.

This chain connects TRBV20-1 to TRBJ2-4; D perhaps matches TRBD1 (6 bases). Trimming left V 7 bases short and J 15 bases short, with 19 bases between. Looked up from germline, CDR1 is DFQATT and CDR2 is SNEGSKA (reference sequence). CDR3 length: 11 residues. The CDR3 is CSVGGWTDRYF. CDR3 coding DNA: TGCAGTGTCGGCGGGTGGACAGACCGGTACTTC.

The chain has TRBV29-1 and TRBJ2-3, with D tentatively TRBD2 (5 bases). Germline lookup yields CDR1 SQVTM and CDR2 ANQGSEA. V dropped 0 bases and J dropped 6 bases, with 22 bases sitting between them. The CDR3 length is 17 residues. This chain's CDR3 is CSVEDLDGQAGRDTQYF. DNA for the CDR3: TGCAGCGTTGAAGATCTTGACGGGCAGGCGGGCAGGGATACGCAGTATTTT.

V and J are TRBV10-3 and TRBJ2-2; D possibly corresponds to TRBD1 (5 bases). The V end lost 6 bases, the J end lost 0 bases, and 17 bases lay between the germline ends. The CDR3 covers 17 residues. Germline V lookup: CDR1 ENHRY, CDR2 SYGVKD. The CDR3 nucleotides are TGTGCCATCAGGGACAAGGGAAAGGACGCGAACACCGGGGAGCTGTTTTTT. It specifies CAIRDKGKDANTGELFF.

The chain joins TRBV5-1 to TRBJ2-3; TRBD2 matches at 10 bases. Germline-derived CDR1 and CDR2 are SGHRS and YFSETQ. Germline trimming cut 0 bases from V and 5 bases from J; bases unmatched to any gene: 6. This CDR3 region has 16 residues. CDR3 DNA sequence: TGCGCCAGCAGCTTGGGAAGCGGGGGGGCCAAAGATACGCAGTATTTT. It translates to CASSLGSGGAKDTQYF.

The DNA for the CDR3 is TGTGCCAGCAGCGTAGACGGACTAGCGGTCCCAGAGACCCAGTACTTC. It yields the protein CASSVDGLAVPETQYF. This chain links TRBV9 with TRBJ2-5; TRBD2 matches 10 bases. The CDR3 spans 16 residues. Germline V gene lookup returns CDR1 SGDLS and CDR2 YYNGEE. V was clipped by 0 bases and J by 4 bases; unmatched bases: 6.

The V and J genes are TRBV5-1 and TRBJ1-4, with 11 bases that match TRBD1. CDR1 and CDR2 (germline): SGHRS, YFSETQ. The CDR3 length is 15 residues. Trimming removed 4 bases from V and 8 bases from J; junction bases left unmatched: 7. The CDR3 sequence is CASSPGQGAFEKLFF. The CDR3 nucleotides read TGCGCCAGCAGCCCCGGACAGGGGGCCTTCGAAAAACTGTTTTTT.

The chain uses TRBV4-1 and TRBJ1-6, with D perhaps TRBD1 (6 bases). Trimming stripped 0 bases from V and 10 bases from J, with 13 bases between. The CDR3 totals 15 residues. Germline V gene lookup returns CDR1 MGHRA and CDR2 YSYEKL. The CDR3 region is CASSQDTGSGSPLHF. Here the CDR3 DNA reads TGCGCCAGCAGCCAAGACACAGGGTCTGGCTCACCCCTCCACTTT.

Its frequency marks this clone as medium-sized. V gene TRBV6-5 combines with J gene TRBJ2-7, with TRBD1 identical over 7 bases. Germline V gene lookup returns CDR1 MNHEY and CDR2 SVGAGI. The CDR3 runs to 12 residues. J lost 3 bases, V lost 8 bases, and 4 bases had no gene match. Here the CDR3 reads CASGRGIYEQYF. For the CDR3, the DNA is TGTGCCAGCGGCAGGGGGATCTACGAGCAGTACTTC.

This chain uses TRBV5-1 with TRBJ2-2; TRBD2 is a possible D gene (7 bases). This CDR3 has 16 residues. Trimming left V 2 bases short and J 3 bases short, with 14 bases between. Per the germline V gene, CDR1 is SGHRS and CDR2 is YFSETQ. The CDR3 DNA sequence: TGCGCCAGCAGCTTCACGTCGGGGGGCGACACCGGGGAGCTGTTTTTT. Its protein is CASSFTSGGDTGELFF.